This TCR beta chain was profiled in a study of PD-L1 blockade in urothelial cancer. Whole-study context: Dosed intravenously at 1,200 mg every 3 weeks, atezolizumab was initiated by patients in the mid-2010s. Treatment start was followed by blood analysis at 3 weeks (second dose) and again at 6 weeks. The study recovered a median of around 150,000 T cells per blood sample.

The table came from immunoSEQ multiplex PCR; TCRdb's copy has only in-frame clones and leaves some out. The data contain under 80,000 clones, 75% to 85% of them singletons. V was clipped by 1 base and J by 0 bases, with 15 bases between them. CDR1 is SGHTA and CDR2 is FQGNSA in the germline V gene. The CDR3 spans 18 residues. Documented time point: pretreatment peripheral blood. Metastatic or locally advanced urothelial carcinoma was present in the patients. V is TRBV7-2 and J is TRBJ1-4, with no clear D. Here the sequenced sample was PBMCs, taken around atezolizumab (anti-PD-L1) treatment. The receptor comes from a man in his sixties or seventies with urothelial cancer. The CDR3 DNA follows: TGTGCCAGCAGCTTAGTCAACGGAGCCTATCCAACTAATGAAAAACTGTTTTTT. This encodes CASSLVNGAYPTNEKLFF.